This entry describes one T cell receptor (beta chain). Its cognate antigen has yet to be identified. One base away there is no much larger clone; base qualities are not given. These data are taken from a study of identical twins (dated by TCRdb to 2015 to 2016). Describing the broader study: To test whether fetal clonotypes persist, this study deep-sequenced TCR alpha and beta repertoires from monozygotic twins, from unrelated adults of various ages, and from cord blood. To rule out contamination, replicate twin experiments were performed at different times with different library preparation protocols. General conclusions and limits of the study: The excess sharing between twins in beta out-of-frame sequences was weaker because fewer shared sequences reduced the signal-to-noise ratio. Because the same donors could not be followed over many years, conclusions were based on cross-sectional statistical analysis. Fewer insertions were carried by abundant cord blood beta clonotypes, a similar but weaker trend appeared in young adult naive repertoires, and no such trend appeared in memory repertoires. Zero-insertion analyses could be partly confounded by invariant T cells such as MAIT and iNKT, although diverse VJ usage argued against such confounding for most clonotypes. In monozygotic twins, recombination models systematically underestimated out-of-frame TCR alpha sharing, but the models matched the sharing seen between unrelated individuals. Compared with coincidental sharing between unrelated individuals, an excess of low generation-probability sequences was observed among out-of-frame TCR alpha sequences shared between twins.

CDR1 is given as GTSNPN and CDR2 as SVGIG, both from the germline V gene (reference sequence). Trimming takes 3 bases from V and 0 bases from J, and the germline ends sit 9 bases apart. The CDR3 covers 14 residues, taking in both the cysteine and the phenylalanine. Of the read, only the CDR3 DNA is kept; its 42 bases are in frame from base 1. Libraries were prepared through 5' RACE. Data came from an Illumina HiSeq 2000. A universal primer binding site was introduced by template switching, and a unique molecular identifier was present in the final cDNA, enabling accurate counting of TCR cDNA molecules. Specific primers in the conserved constant-segment region were used to synthesize first-strand cDNA for TCR alpha and beta chains. Each cDNA library was double barcoded, with a SMART-Mk sample barcode plus Illumina barcodes, to control for contamination. Two successive PCR steps introduced TruSeq adapter sequences along with Illumina sample barcodes. Sequencing of the TCR alpha and beta cDNA libraries was done on the Illumina HiSeq platform using custom primers. On the authors' methods: Unique molecular identifiers were extracted from raw reads with MiGEC, and CDR3 positions were determined with MiXCR. Recombination models were inferred per individual with the repgenHMM and IGoR tools using an EM algorithm. Shared clonotypes were analyzed with the tcR package in R, and sharing was normalized by the product of cloneset sizes. To study raw recombination without the effects of thymic and clonal selection, out-of-frame nonproductive sequences were analyzed. TCRdb applied fastp at Q25 and MiXCR to the public reads, then kept only in-frame beta chains. Every CDR3 protein is listed once, alongside the most common genes and DNA of its rows. The V and J calls here are based on TCRdb, not the publication. The sample contains under 300,000 distinct CDR3 sequences, 5.5% to 7.5% of them found a single time. The leading ten clones occupy about 14% of the sample.

All donors were healthy Caucasians. The twin cohort consisted of three pairs of female monozygotic twins, all aged 18 to 29 years. Positive isolation kits from Invitrogen were used to isolate the CD4+ and CD8+ T cell populations. This sample was also put to use in a study of T cells expressing NK-cell markers. The second publication reports: In sorted CD3+CD56+NKG2C+, CD3+CD56+NKG2C- and CD3+CD56-NKG2C+ T-cell subsets from eight donors, TCR beta-chain repertoires were profiled. Among the eight sequenced donors, seven were HCMV-seropositive and one was HCMV-seronegative. In several experiments an anti-gammadeltaTCR antibody was added to restrict sorting to alphabetaTCR-expressing T cells. In six donors, the dominant CD3+CD56+NKG2C+ clonotypes were among the top 10 CD8+ clonotypes and accounted for about 1.0-7.5% of CD8+ T cells. Those dominant clonotypes were again the most abundant among CD3+CD56-NKG2C+ cells in several donors, at roughly 25-65%. Whether the expanded NKG2C-expressing T cell clones were specific for HCMV antigens remained unclear. All eight donors whose samples were sequenced were randomly selected healthy volunteers, three of them men and five women. HCMV-specific IgG was detected in serum with a commercial ELISA kit to determine HCMV serostatus. MIGEC was used to demultiplex reads and group reads by UMI, and MiTCR was used to assemble and quantify clonotypes. To remove erroneous sequences, TCR cDNA sequences were retained only when supported by two or more reads. Downstream repertoire analysis used the tcR package, and clonotypes were matched across fractions by CDR3 nucleotide sequence plus V segment. VDJmatch was used to annotate antigen specificity against VDJdb, with one amino acid substitution allowed in CDR3.

Sequenced material: CD8+ T cells sorted from blood. The source of this sequence is a woman aged 18 to 35 in good health. In this chain, TRBV30 is recombined with TRBJ2-1; the D gene cannot be named for sure. The CDR3 in this case is CAWRRISSYNEQFF. In nucleotides, the sequence is TGTGCCTGGAGGCGAATTAGCTCCTACAATGAGCAGTTCTTC.